This T cell receptor (beta chain) was captured in a study of T cells after yellow fever vaccination. Study outcomes and limitations: Post-booster repertoires again held most primary-vaccination clones (roughly 95% CD4, about 88% CD8). One caveat is that FACS-sorted repertoires could contain abundant clonotypes contaminating from the bulk population.

The table lists this clonotype with a few counts. What it binds is unknown. V dropped 3 bases and J dropped 0 bases, with 18 bases sitting between them. The CDR3 length is 18 residues. In germline, CDR1 is SGHVS, CDR2 FNYEAQ. Researchers made TCR cDNA using 5'RACE template switching, and this step added a universal primer site and UMIs. MiXCR was run by TCRdb on the 5' RACE reads, yielding one entry per CDR3 protein. The sample lists hundreds of thousands of distinct CDR3 sequences, around 20% seen once, with around 17% in the top ten. Specimen: PBMCs, collected before the yellow fever booster vaccination. V usage is TRBV7-6 and J usage is TRBJ1-3; D might be TRBD1 (5 bases). The sequence derives from a man aged 18 to 35 who received the YFV17D yellow fever vaccine. The CDR3 reads CASSLGPGGRGSGNTIYF. CDR3 nucleotide sequence: TGTGCCAGCAGCTTGGGGCCGGGGGGACGGGGCTCTGGAAACACCATATATTTT. Full variable domain (missing parts from reference TRBV7-6 and TRBJ1-3): GAGVSQSPRYKVTKRGQDVALRCDPISGHVSLYWYRQALGQGPEFLTYFNYEAQQDKSGLPNDRFSAERPEGSISTLTIQRTEQRDSAMYRCASSLGPGGRGSGNTIYFGEGSWLTVV.